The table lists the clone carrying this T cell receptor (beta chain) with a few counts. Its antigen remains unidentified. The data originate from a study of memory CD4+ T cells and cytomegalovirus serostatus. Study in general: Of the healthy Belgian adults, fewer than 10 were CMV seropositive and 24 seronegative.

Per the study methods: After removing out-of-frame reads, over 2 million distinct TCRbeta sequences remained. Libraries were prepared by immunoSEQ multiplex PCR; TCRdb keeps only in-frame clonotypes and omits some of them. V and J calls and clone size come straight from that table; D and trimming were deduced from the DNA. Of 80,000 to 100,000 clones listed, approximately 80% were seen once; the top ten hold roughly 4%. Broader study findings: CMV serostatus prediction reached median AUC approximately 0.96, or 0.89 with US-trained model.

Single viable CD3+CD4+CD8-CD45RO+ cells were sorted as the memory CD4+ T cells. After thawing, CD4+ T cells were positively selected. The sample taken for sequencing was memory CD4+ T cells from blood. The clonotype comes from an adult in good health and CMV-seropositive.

CDR3 sequence (DNA): TGTGCCAGCAGTTACTCGAGGGGGGCCTACGAGCAGTACTTC. Residues: CASSYSRGAYEQYF. The V gene is TRBV6-5, the J gene TRBJ2-7, with D perhaps assigned TRBD1 or TRBD2 (6 bases each). Trimming took off 0 bases at V and 2 bases at J, with 8 bases between the two ends. Germline CDR1 and CDR2: MNHEY and SVGAGI. The CDR3 is 14 residues long.